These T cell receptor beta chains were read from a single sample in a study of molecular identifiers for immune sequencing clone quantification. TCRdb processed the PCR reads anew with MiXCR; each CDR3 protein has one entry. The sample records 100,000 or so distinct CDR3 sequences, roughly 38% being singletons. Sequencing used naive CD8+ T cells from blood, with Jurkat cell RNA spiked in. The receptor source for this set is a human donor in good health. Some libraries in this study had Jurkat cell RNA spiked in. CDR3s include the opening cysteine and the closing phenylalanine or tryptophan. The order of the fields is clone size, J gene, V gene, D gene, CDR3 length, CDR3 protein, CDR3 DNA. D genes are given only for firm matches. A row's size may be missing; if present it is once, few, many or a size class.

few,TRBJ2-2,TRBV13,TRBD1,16,CASSPRDRRGPGELFF,TGTGCCAGCAGCCCTAGGGACAGAAGAGGTCCCGGGGAGCTGTTTTTT
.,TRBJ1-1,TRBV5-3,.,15,CASSLQGNMFTEAFF,TGTGCCAGCAGCTTGCAGGGAAATATGTTCACTGAAGCTTTCTTT
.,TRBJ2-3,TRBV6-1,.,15,CASSRIGPLTDTQYF,TGTGCCAGCAGTAGAATTGGACCCCTCACAGATACGCAGTATTTT
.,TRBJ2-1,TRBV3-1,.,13,CASSQATYNEQFF,TGTGCCAGCAGCCAGGCTACCTACAATGAGCAGTTCTTC
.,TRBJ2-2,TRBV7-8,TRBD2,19,CASRSPPMGGSENTGELFF,TGTGCCAGCAGATCTCCCCCAATGGGCGGGAGTGAGAACACCGGGGAGCTGTTTTTT
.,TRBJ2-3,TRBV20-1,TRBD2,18,CSARDMGLAGGPEGSQYF,TGCAGTGCTAGAGATATGGGACTAGCGGGAGGGCCAGAGGGATCGCAGTATTTT
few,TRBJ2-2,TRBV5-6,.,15,CASSLTAVGTGELFF,TGTGCCAGCAGCTTGACGGCAGTTGGCACCGGGGAGCTGTTTTTT
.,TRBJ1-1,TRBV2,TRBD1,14,CASSEGQGHTEAFF,TGTGCCAGCAGTGAGGGACAGGGGCACACTGAAGCTTTCTTT
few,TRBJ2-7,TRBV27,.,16,CASSLSRGGFRDEQYF,TGTGCCAGCAGTTTATCGAGAGGGGGTTTTAGGGACGAGCAGTACTTC
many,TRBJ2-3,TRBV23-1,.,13,CASSRSRADTQYF,TGCGCCAGCAGTCGCAGTCGCGCAGATACGCAGTATTTT
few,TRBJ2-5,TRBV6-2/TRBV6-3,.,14,CASSQQGGKETQYF,TGTGCCAGCAGTCAACAGGGGGGGAAAGAGACCCAGTACTTC
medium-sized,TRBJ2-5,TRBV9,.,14,CASSAGGGAETQYF,TGTGCCAGCAGCGCCGGTGGGGGTGCAGAGACCCAGTACTTC
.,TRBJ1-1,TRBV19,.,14,CASRRLGTNTEAFF,TGTGCCAGTAGACGTCTAGGCACGAACACTGAAGCTTTCTTT
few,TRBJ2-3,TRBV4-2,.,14,CASSQESGGDTQYF,TGTGCCAGCAGCCAAGAGTCTGGGGGGGATACGCAGTATTTT
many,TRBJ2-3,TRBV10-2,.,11,CATLGADTQYF,TGCGCCACTTTGGGCGCAGATACGCAGTATTTT
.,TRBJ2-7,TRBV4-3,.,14,CASSQDLEVHEQYF,TGCGCCAGCAGCCAAGATCTGGAGGTCCACGAGCAGTACTTC
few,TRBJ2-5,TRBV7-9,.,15,CASSTLSGAQETQYF,TGTGCCAGCAGCACCCTTTCCGGGGCCCAAGAGACCCAGTACTTC
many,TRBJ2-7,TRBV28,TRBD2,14,CASSWTSGIYEQYF,TGTGCCAGCAGTTGGACTAGCGGGATTTACGAGCAGTACTTC
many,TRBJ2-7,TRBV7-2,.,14,CASSLVSMGYEQYF,TGTGCCAGCAGCTTGGTTAGCATGGGCTACGAGCAGTACTTC
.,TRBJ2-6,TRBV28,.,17,CASSSPRLGSGANVLTF,TGTGCCAGCAGTTCCCCTCGTTTGGGTTCTGGGGCCAACGTCCTGACTTTC
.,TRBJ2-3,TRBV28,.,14,CASSPGRGFDTQYF,TGTGCCAGCAGCCCGGGCCGGGGTTTCGATACGCAGTATTTT
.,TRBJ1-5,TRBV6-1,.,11,CASKEGQPQHF,TGTGCCAGCAAGGAGGGGCAGCCCCAGCATTTT
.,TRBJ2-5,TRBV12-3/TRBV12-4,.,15,CASTAVKSGKETQYF,TGTGCCAGCACCGCCGTAAAATCCGGGAAAGAGACCCAGTACTTC
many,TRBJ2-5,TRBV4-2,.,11,CASSQAETQYF,TGTGCCAGCAGCCAAGCAGAGACCCAGTACTTC
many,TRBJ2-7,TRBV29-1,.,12,CSVVGTAGEQYF,TGCAGCGTTGTAGGGACTGCTGGGGAGCAGTACTTC
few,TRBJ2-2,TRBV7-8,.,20,CASSLAYQTRGSPNTGELFF,TGTGCCAGCAGCTTAGCTTACCAAACACGGGGGAGTCCTAACACCGGGGAGCTGTTTTTT
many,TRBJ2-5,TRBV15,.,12,CATSSLRETQYF,TGTGCCACCAGCAGCCTCAGAGAGACCCAGTACTTC
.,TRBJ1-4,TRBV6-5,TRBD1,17,CASSSKVKPPGQGELFF,TGTGCCAGCAGTTCCAAAGTAAAGCCCCCCGGACAGGGGGAACTGTTTTTT
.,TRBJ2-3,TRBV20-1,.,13,CSAPGSSTDTQNF,TGCAGTGCTCCAGGCAGCAGCACAGATACGCAGAATTTT
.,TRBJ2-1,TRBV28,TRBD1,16,CASSPRDSSSYNEQFF,TGTGCCAGCAGTCCCCGGGACAGTAGCTCCTACAATGAGCAGTTCTTC
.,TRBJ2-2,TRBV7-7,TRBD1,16,CASSLAPTGFDGELFF,TGTGCTAGCAGCTTAGCCCCGACAGGGTTTGACGGGGAGCTGTTTTTT
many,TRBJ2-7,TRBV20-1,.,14,CSALFTEKNLEQYF,TGCAGTGCTCTCTTCACGGAGAAGAATCTCGAGCAGTACTTC
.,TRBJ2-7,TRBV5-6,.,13,CASRRESSYEQYF,TGTGCCAGCAGACGGGAGAGCTCCTACGAGCAGTACTTC
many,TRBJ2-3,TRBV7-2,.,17,CASSLGVARTSSHTQYF,TGTGCCAGCAGCTTAGGGGTAGCGCGGACCTCCTCACATACGCAGTATTTT
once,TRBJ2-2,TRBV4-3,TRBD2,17,CASSQEPSGLNTGELYF,TGCGCCAGCAGCCAAGAGCCTAGCGGCCTGAACACCGGGGAGCTGTATTTT
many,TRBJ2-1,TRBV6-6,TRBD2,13,CASSASGRNEQFF,TGTGCCAGCAGTGCAAGCGGGAGGAATGAGCAGTTCTTC
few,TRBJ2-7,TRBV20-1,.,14,CSARDRDFSYEQYF,TGCAGTGCTAGAGATCGTGATTTCTCCTACGAGCAGTACTTC
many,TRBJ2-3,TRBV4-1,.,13,CASSQDGAGTQYF,TGCGCCAGCAGCCAGGACGGTGCTGGTACGCAGTATTTT
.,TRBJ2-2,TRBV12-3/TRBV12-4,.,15,CASSERGFGTGELFF,TGTGCCAGCAGTGAAAGGGGGTTCGGCACCGGGGAGCTGTTTTTT
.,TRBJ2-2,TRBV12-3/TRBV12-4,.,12,CASVRGTGELFF,TGTGCCAGTGTCAGGGGTACCGGGGAGCTGTTTTTT
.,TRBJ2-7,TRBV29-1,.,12,CSVVGSSYEQYF,TGCAGCGTTGTGGGAAGCTCCTACGAGCAGTACTTC
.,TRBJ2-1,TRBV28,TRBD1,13,CASSFETGDEQFF,TGTGCCAGCAGTTTCGAGACAGGGGATGAGCAGTTCTTC
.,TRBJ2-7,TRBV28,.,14,CASTPRGSSYEQYF,TGTGCCAGCACTCCAAGGGGGAGCTCCTACGAGCAGTACTTC
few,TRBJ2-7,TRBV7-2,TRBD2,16,CASSPSPSGAYIEQYF,TGTGCCAGCAGCCCCTCACCAAGCGGGGCCTACATTGAGCAGTACTTC
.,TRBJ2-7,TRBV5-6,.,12,CACSLGARGQYF,TGTGCCTGCAGCTTGGGGGCTCGAGGGCAGTACTTC